The source of this TCR beta chain is a study of T cell changes during pregnancy in multiple sclerosis (dated by TCRdb to 2018 to 2020). Regarding the study in general: Changes in the T cell repertoire over the course of pregnancy were examined in this study in women with multiple sclerosis.

The library was prepared using the immunoSEQ multiplex PCR assay. The immuneACCESS repertoire file appears here via TCRdb, limited to in-frame rearrangements. These files lack a portion of the clones; in checked studies, under half of the deficit traces to unresolved V genes, and the cause of the others is not known. The sample has 110,000 or so clones on record, approximately 93% of them singletons. Of the sample, approximately 5.8% falls within the top ten clones. CDR1 SGHNT and CDR2 YYREEE were looked up in the germline V gene (reference sequence). The CDR3, cysteine through phenylalanine, is 14 amino acids long. Only CDR3 DNA is held: 42 bases, read in frame from base 1. The junction shows trimming of 4 bases on V and 1 base on J, and the gene matches do not reach 4 bases of it. A remark on this clone: The target of this receptor is not known. Base qualities are not at hand, and no much larger clone is one base apart.

The chain uses TRBV5-4 and TRBJ2-5, with 7 bases in between that match TRBD1. The sample in question was peripheral blood, obtained before pregnancy. The clonotype was recovered from a female donor with multiple sclerosis, enrolled in a pregnancy study. The DNA sequence follows: TGTGCCAGCAGCCTCCGGACAGGCCAAGAGACCCAGTACTTC. Translated, it gives CASSLRTGQETQYF.